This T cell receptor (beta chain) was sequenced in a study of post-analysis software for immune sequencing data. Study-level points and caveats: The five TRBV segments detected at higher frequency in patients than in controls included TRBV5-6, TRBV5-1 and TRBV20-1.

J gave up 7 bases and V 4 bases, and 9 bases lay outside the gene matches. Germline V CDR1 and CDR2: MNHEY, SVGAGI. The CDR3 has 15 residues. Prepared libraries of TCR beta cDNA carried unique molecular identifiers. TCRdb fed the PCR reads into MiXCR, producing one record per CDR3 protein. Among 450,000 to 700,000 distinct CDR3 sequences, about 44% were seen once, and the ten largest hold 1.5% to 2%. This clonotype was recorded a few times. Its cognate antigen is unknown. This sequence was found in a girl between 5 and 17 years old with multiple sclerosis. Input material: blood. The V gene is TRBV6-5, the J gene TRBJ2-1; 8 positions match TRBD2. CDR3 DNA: TGTGCCAGCAGTTCCCCGGGGCGGGAGGTTAATGAGCAGTTCTTC. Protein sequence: CASSSPGREVNEQFF.